The 24 T cell receptor beta chains listed next were all sequenced from one sample in a study of blood T cell repertoires in COVID-19. Sequenced by immunoSEQ multiplex PCR; TCRdb stores in-frame clones only, minus some. The data show approximately 240,000 clones, more than 75% seen once. The specimen was peripheral blood. Every receptor here comes from a woman in her twenties or thirties who had recovered from COVID-19.

The chain joins TRBV11-2 to TRBJ1-2; TRBD1 agrees at 7 bases. This CDR3 region has 14 residues. V gave up 5 bases and J gave up 4 bases; unmatched junction bases: 7. From germline, CDR1 is SGHAT and CDR2 FQNNGV. The DNA of the CDR3 is TGTGCCAGCAGCCCGAGGGGACAGAGCTATGGCTACACCTTC. It translates to CASSPRGQSYGYTF.

The V gene is TRBV2, the J gene TRBJ1-2, with 8 bases aligning to TRBD1. CDR1 SNHLY and CDR2 FYNNEI come from the germline V gene. The CDR3 totals 14 residues. The ends lost 2 bases at V and 7 bases at J; junction bases unmatched: 6. The CDR3 region has the DNA TGTGCCAGCAGTGAATTCAGGGGGCGTTTTGGCTACACCTTC. Residues: CASSEFRGRFGYTF. Full variable domain (missing parts from reference TRBV2 and TRBJ1-2): EPEVTQTPSHQVTQMGQEVILRCVPISNHLYFYWYRQILGQKVEFLVSFYNNEISEKSEIFDDQFSVERPDGSNFTLKIRSTKLEDSAMYFCASSEFRGRFGYTFGSGTRLTVV.

The chain joins TRBV4-3 to TRBJ1-5; D uncertain. The CDR3 length is 13 residues. V lost 2 bases, J lost 5 bases, and 7 bases lay in between. Germline V gives CDR1 LGHNA, CDR2 YSLEER. The CDR3 sequence: CASSQTGDQPQHF. CDR3 bases: TGCGCCAGCAGCCAAACCGGGGATCAGCCCCAGCATTTT.

This clone was picked up a small number of times. The V gene is TRBV5-4, the J gene TRBJ1-6; 7 bases line up with TRBD1. Germline-derived CDR1 and CDR2 are SGHNT and YYREEE (reference sequence). J gave up 8 bases and V 0 bases, and 5 bases lay outside the gene matches. The CDR3 runs 15 residues. CDR3: CASSLDRGLYSPLHF. Written as DNA, the CDR3 is TGTGCCAGCAGCTTGGACAGGGGACTTTATTCACCCCTCCACTTT.

Turning to this clone: Other DNA sequences in the same sample also yield this CDR3. This sequence joins TRBV6-5 and TRBJ2-5; 11 nucleotides match TRBD2. This CDR3 is 16 amino acids long. The V gene's germline CDR1 is MNHEY and CDR2 SVGAGI. The J segment lost 5 bases and the V segment lost 0 bases, leaving 5 bases of the junction unmatched. The CDR3 nucleotides are TGTGCCAGCAGTTACTCTTTAGCGGGGGGGCAGGAGACCCAGTACTTC. Translating it yields CASSYSLAGGQETQYF.

This chain links TRBV19 with TRBJ1-5; D possibly corresponds to TRBD1 (5 bases). Trimming shortened V by 6 bases and J by 5 bases, and 17 bases separated the two germline ends. This CDR3 has 15 residues. The germline gives CDR1 LNHDA, CDR2 SQIVND (reference sequence). The CDR3 bases are TGTGCCAGTAGCCGCGGGGACGTGGCGGATCAGCCCCAGCATTTT. Its protein is CASSRGDVADQPQHF.

V gene TRBV10-3 combines with J gene TRBJ1-1, with TRBD1 matching over 8 bases. Germline V gives CDR1 ENHRY, CDR2 SYGVKD. Unmatched junction bases numbered 13, after V lost 6 bases and J lost 7 bases. CDR3 length: 15 amino acids. CDR3 loop: CAISPRGLGEDEAFF. DNA for the CDR3: TGTGCCATCAGCCCCAGGGGGCTAGGGGAAGATGAAGCTTTCTTT.

The rearrangement links TRBV27 to TRBJ1-2; weak D call: TRBD1 (5 bases). CDR1 and CDR2 from the germline V gene are MNHEY and SMNVEV (reference sequence). The CDR3 has 17 amino acids. V shed 4 bases and J shed 0 bases, with 18 bases lying between them. The CDR3 DNA reads TGTGCCAGCAGTTCCACGCCAGGCGGGGGTTCTAACTATGGCTACACCTTC. Translating it yields CASSSTPGGGSNYGYTF.

The rearrangement links TRBV5-4 to TRBJ1-4, with D possibly matching TRBD1 (5 bases). Germline-derived CDR1 and CDR2 are SGHNT and YYREEE (reference sequence). The CDR3 contains 15 residues. The germline V and J ends were trimmed by 3 bases and 0 bases, with 9 bases remaining between them. The CDR3 sequence: CASSSSGSTNEKLFF. The CDR3 DNA follows: TGTGCCAGCAGCTCATCAGGGTCAACTAATGAAAAACTGTTTTTT.

The rearrangement uses TRBV4-1 and TRBJ1-2, with D unresolved. The germline V gene encodes CDR1 MGHRA and CDR2 YSYEKL. V was pared by 5 bases and J by 5 bases, with 18 bases between. The CDR3 has 15 residues. CDR3 bases: TGCGCCAGCAGCGTGTTGACCAGTGGGAGATATGGCTACACCTTC. It yields the protein CASSVLTSGRYGYTF.

This sequence joins TRBV4-2 and TRBJ2-3; 7 bases align to TRBD2. This CDR3 is 15 amino acids long. From germline, CDR1 is LGHNA and CDR2 YNFKEQ. V shed 0 bases and J 4 bases; nucleotides not matched to a gene: 4. CDR3 sequence (DNA): TGTGCCAGCAGCCAAGAAAGCGGGGCCCCAGATACGCAGTATTTT. This codes for CASSQESGAPDTQYF.

V usage is TRBV30 and J usage is TRBJ2-1; a weak D match, TRBD1 (7 bases). V lost 7 bases and J lost 7, with 17 bases in between. Germline CDR1 is GTSNPN and CDR2 is SVGIG (reference sequence). This CDR3 is built from 13 residues. This chain's CDR3 is CAFDRAGGNEQFF. The CDR3 DNA reads TGTGCCTTCGATAGGGCAGGGGGGAATGAGCAGTTCTTC.

This chain links TRBV5-1 with TRBJ2-5; TRBD2 is a possible D gene (7 bases). The length of the CDR3 is 15 residues. V was shortened by 0 bases and J by 3 bases, with 12 bases between the two germline ends. Germline CDR1 and CDR2: SGHRS and YFSETQ. CDR3: CASSLERGGEETQYF. CDR3 DNA sequence: TGCGCCAGCAGCTTGGAGCGAGGGGGGGAAGAGACCCAGTACTTC. Filled out from reference TRBV5-1 and TRBJ2-5, the complete variable domain reads KAGVTQTPRYLIKTRGQQVTLSCSPISGHRSVSWYQQTPGQGLQFLFEYFSETQRNKGNFPGRFSGRQFSNSRSEMNVSTLELGDSALYLCASSLERGGEETQYFGPGTRLLVL.

J is TRBJ1-6 and V is TRBV23-1; 7 bases fit TRBD1. TRBV23-1 is flagged as an ORF with uncertain function. V lost 0 bases to trimming and J lost 13 bases; unmatched junction nucleotides: 12. CDR3 length: 16 residues. The CDR3 spells CASSQSIGRGSSPLHF. The CDR3 DNA reads as TGCGCCAGCAGTCAATCGATCGGCAGGGGGAGTTCTCCCCTCCACTTT.

Only one count was recorded for this clone. The V and J genes are TRBV7-6 and TRBJ2-5; a possible D gene is TRBD2 (5 bases). Germline values: CDR1 SGHVS, CDR2 FNYEAQ. This CDR3 spans 16 amino acids. The V gene lost 0 bases and the J gene lost 2 bases, with 13 bases spanning the gap. The CDR3 bases are TGTGCCAGCAGCTTAGCGTGGAGGTCTCTTCAAGAGACCCAGTACTTC. The encoded protein is CASSLAWRSLQETQYF. Using reference TRBV7-6 and TRBJ2-5 for the parts outside the CDR3, the full variable domain is GAGVSQSPRYKVTKRGQDVALRCDPISGHVSLYWYRQALGQGPEFLTYFNYEAQQDKSGLPNDRFSAERPEGSISTLTIQRTEQRDSAMYRCASSLAWRSLQETQYFGPGTRLLVL.

This clone was picked up one time. This chain uses TRBV6-6 with TRBJ1-1; D call uncertain. V gave up 6 bases and J gave up 0 bases, with 14 bases separating them. Germline assignment: CDR1 MNHNY and CDR2 SVGAGI (reference sequence). The CDR3 has 15 residues. The chain's CDR3 is CASREGSSMNTEAFF. Written as DNA, the CDR3 is TGTGCCAGCAGAGAGGGCTCTTCAATGAACACTGAAGCTTTCTTT.

This chain joins TRBV5-1 and TRBJ1-2; D gene ambiguous. V was shortened by 0 bases and J by 4 bases, with 7 bases between the two germline ends. Looked up from germline, CDR1 is SGHRS and CDR2 is YFSETQ. The CDR3 loop spans 13 amino acids. In DNA form, the CDR3 reads TGCGCCAGCAGCTTGGTCTCTTTCTATGGCTACACCTTC. Translated, it gives CASSLVSFYGYTF.

The rearrangement uses TRBV5-6 and TRBJ1-5; 8 bases match TRBD1. J gave up 7 bases and V 0 bases, and 9 bases lay outside the gene matches. From germline, CDR1 is SGHDT and CDR2 YYEEEE. The CDR3 is 16 residues long. The CDR3 is CASSLGRTGIGQPQHF. The CDR3 DNA follows: TGTGCCAGCAGCTTGGGACGGACAGGGATCGGGCAGCCCCAGCATTTT.

This chain links TRBV6-5 with TRBJ2-3; the match to TRBD1 covers 9 bases. V was pared by 4 bases and J by 5 bases, with 4 bases of the junction left unmatched. Per the germline V gene, CDR1 is MNHEY and CDR2 is SVGAGI. The CDR3 totals 14 residues. Written as DNA, the CDR3 is TGTGCCAGCAGTTTGACAGGGGGGAAAGATACGCAGTATTTT. Translation gives CASSLTGGKDTQYF.

CDR3 residues: CASSPSPGGSSEQYF. CDR3 DNA sequence: TGCGCCAGCAGCCCCTCCCCAGGGGGCTCGTCCGAGCAGTACTTC. This sequence joins TRBV4-1 and TRBJ2-7, with 8 bases fitting TRBD1. The V segment lost 4 bases and the J segment 6 bases; nucleotides outside the gene matches: 11. CDR1 MGHRA and CDR2 YSYEKL come from the germline V gene. CDR3 size: 15 residues.

V usage is TRBV2 and J usage is TRBJ2-6; 7 bases line up with TRBD2. This CDR3 spans 14 amino acids. V gave up 6 bases and J gave up 3 bases; unmatched junction bases: 2. Per the germline V gene, CDR1 is SNHLY and CDR2 is FYNNEI. The CDR3 DNA reads TGTGCCAGCAGCCGGGAGGTTGGGGCCAACGTCCTGACTTTC. Its translation: CASSREVGANVLTF.

Written as DNA, the CDR3 is TGTGCCAGCAGCTTAGTAGGGGAGGGCACAGATACGCAGTATTTT. This codes for CASSLVGEGTDTQYF. The V gene is TRBV7-9, the J gene TRBJ2-3, with D possibly TRBD2 on 6 matching bases. V dropped 1 base and J dropped 1 base, with 9 bases sitting between them. The CDR3 loop spans 15 amino acids. In germline, CDR1 is SEHNR, CDR2 FQNEAQ (reference sequence).

The chain employs TRBV5-6 and TRBJ1-2; TRBD1 matches 8 bases. The CDR3 has 16 residues. Germline trimming cut 5 bases from V and 3 bases from J; bases unmatched to any gene: 12. Germline V gene sequence: CDR1 SGHDT, CDR2 YYEEEE. The CDR3: CASSYPVQGDDYGYTF. For the CDR3, the DNA is TGTGCCAGCAGTTATCCGGTACAGGGGGACGACTATGGCTACACCTTC.

The J gene is TRBJ2-1, the V gene TRBV3-1 (or the pseudogene TRBV3-2); TRBD2 might be the D (6 bases). The V end lost 0 bases, the J end lost 6 bases, and 15 bases lay between the germline ends. There are 16 residues in the CDR3. CDR1 LGHDT and CDR2 YNNKEL come from the germline V gene (reference sequence). The chain's CDR3 is CASSQELRRGGNEQFF. CDR3 coding DNA: TGTGCCAGCAGCCAAGAATTGCGGCGGGGAGGCAATGAGCAGTTCTTC.